These 14 T cell receptor beta chains were all obtained from the same sample, sequenced in a study of cytomegalovirus exposure and HLA in healthy donors. PCR amplification relied on 60 Vbeta primers (plus 13 Jbeta primers). The data were produced by immunoSEQ multiplex PCR, yet TCRdb's version contains in-frame clones alone and is incomplete. The table includes 200,000 to 250,000 clones, around four fifths detected once. Input material: PBMCs. All receptors come from a man aged 45-65 years in good health and CMV-seronegative.

The V call is TRBV10-3, the J call TRBJ2-1; 8 nucleotides align to TRBD1. The CDR3 contains 15 residues. V shed 0 bases, J shed 6 bases, and the junction held 4 bases outside the gene matches. Germline CDR1 ENHRY, CDR2 SYGVKD. The CDR3 sequence is CAISESRGPVNEQFF. DNA of the CDR3: TGTGCCATCAGTGAGTCCAGGGGGCCCGTCAATGAGCAGTTCTTC.

The J gene is TRBJ2-7, the V gene TRBV30; D is possibly TRBD1 (6 bases). The CDR3 is 11 amino acids. V lost 7 bases and J 3 bases, leaving 10 bases between the germline ends. Germline values: CDR1 GTSNPN, CDR2 SVGIG (reference sequence). CDR3 residues: CASTGRYEQYF. In DNA form, the CDR3 reads TGTGCCTCGACAGGCCGCTACGAGCAGTACTTC.

The CDR3 is CASIGGYTEAFF. The CDR3 region has the DNA TGTGCCAGCATAGGGGGTTACACTGAAGCTTTCTTT. The chain uses TRBV25-1 and TRBJ1-1; D is perhaps TRBD1 (6 bases). This CDR3 contains 12 residues. V was clipped by 7 bases and J by 3 bases, with 9 bases between them. Looked up from germline, CDR1 is MGHDK and CDR2 is SYGVNS. Filled out from reference TRBV25-1 and TRBJ1-1, the complete variable domain reads EADIYQTPRYLVIGTGKKITLECSQTMGHDKMYWYQQDPGMELHLIHYSYGVNSTEKGDLSSESTVSRIRTEHFPLTLESARPSHTSQYLCASIGGYTEAFFGQGTRLTVV.

The chain joins TRBV5-1 to TRBJ2-2; D not certain. The CDR3 is made up of 15 amino acids. The germline V gene has CDR1 SGHRS and CDR2 YFSETQ. V dropped 0 bases and J dropped 1 base, with 7 bases sitting between them. CDR3 coding DNA: TGCGCCAGCAGCTTGGTTACGGGGAACACCGGGGAGCTGTTTTTT. Protein sequence: CASSLVTGNTGELFF.

The chain combines TRBV7-8 with TRBJ2-5, with D tentatively TRBD1 (6 bases). Germline V lookup: CDR1 SGHVS, CDR2 FQNEAQ. V was cut by 5 bases and J by 5 bases, with 18 bases left in between. The CDR3 has 15 amino acids. CDR3 in amino acids: CASSQTSGAGETQYF. CDR3 DNA: TGTGCCAGCAGCCAGACCTCAGGGGCCGGGGAGACCCAGTACTTC.

V gene TRBV7-9 combines with J gene TRBJ2-5; D possibly corresponds to TRBD2 (5 bases). The germline gives CDR1 SEHNR, CDR2 FQNEAQ (reference sequence). Trimming removed 2 bases from V and 5 bases from J, with 15 bases in between. The CDR3 length is 15 residues. This chain's CDR3 is CASSLTGIQEETQYF. Here the CDR3 DNA reads TGTGCCAGCAGCTTAACCGGGATTCAGGAGGAGACCCAGTACTTC.

This clone was recorded once. The chain employs TRBV2 and TRBJ2-5, with 11 bases that match TRBD2. Germline CDR1 and CDR2: SNHLY and FYNNEI. The CDR3 spans 12 residues. J lost 7 bases, V lost 8 bases, and 3 bases had no gene match. The CDR3 here is CASGLAGGTQYF. CDR3 sequence (DNA): TGTGCCAGCGGGCTAGCGGGAGGGACCCAGTACTTC.

The chain is built from TRBV11-3 and TRBJ2-5; D is undetermined. Germline assignment: CDR1 SGHNT and CDR2 YENEEA. The CDR3 sequence is 14 residues long. V gave up 2 bases and J gave up 10 bases, with 17 bases separating them. The CDR3 region is CASSLNEAKPLQYF. The CDR3, as DNA: TGTGCCAGCAGCTTAAATGAGGCCAAGCCCCTCCAGTACTTC.

The J gene is TRBJ1-1, the V gene TRBV6-1; 9 nucleotides align to TRBD1. The V and J ends lost 2 bases and 2 bases, in that order; junction bases with no gene match: 3. This CDR3 region has 15 residues. Germline V lookup: CDR1 MNHNS, CDR2 SASEGT. The CDR3 reads CASSELGQGNTEAFF. Written as DNA, the CDR3 is TGTGCCAGCAGTGAACTGGGACAGGGTAACACTGAAGCTTTCTTT.

V is TRBV4-1 and J is TRBJ2-2; D is uncertain. CDR3 length: 15 residues. The V gene's germline CDR1 is MGHRA and CDR2 YSYEKL. The germline V and J ends were trimmed by 4 bases and 4 bases, with 13 bases remaining between them. CDR3 residues: CASSRPNLPTGELFF. In DNA, the CDR3 is TGCGCCAGCAGCCGCCCGAACCTACCCACCGGGGAGCTGTTTTTT.

This chain links TRBV5-4 with TRBJ2-2; D is ambiguous. The germline gives CDR1 SGHNT, CDR2 YYREEE (reference sequence). The CDR3 loop spans 15 amino acids. With 1 base removed from V and 4 bases from J, the gap between germline ends came to 11 bases. The DNA for the CDR3 is TGTGCCAGCAGCTTGCGGTCTCGGAGCACCGGGGAGCTGTTTTTT. Protein: CASSLRSRSTGELFF.

The chain recombines TRBV9 with TRBJ2-1; possible D gene TRBD2, 5 bases. Looked up from germline, CDR1 is SGDLS and CDR2 is YYNGEE. V gave up 0 bases and J gave up 11 bases, with 15 bases separating them. The CDR3 has 14 residues. For the CDR3, the DNA is TGTGCCAGCAGCGTAGCCGGGATCGGTGAGAAGCAGTTCTTC. Amino acid sequence: CASSVAGIGEKQFF.

This chain connects TRBV25-1 to TRBJ2-5, with D tentatively TRBD2 (6 bases). The V end lost 8 bases, the J end lost 2 bases, and 9 bases lay between the germline ends. The CDR3 is 12 amino acids. Germline values: CDR1 MGHDK, CDR2 SYGVNS. CDR3 bases: TGTGCCAGCTCAGGACTACAAGAGACCCAGTACTTC. It is translated as CASSGLQETQYF.

The chain links TRBV7-2 to TRBJ1-3, with D hard to call. This CDR3 spans 16 amino acids. Germline CDR1 SGHTA, CDR2 FQGNSA. The V and J ends lost 2 bases and 0 bases respectively, with 11 bases between them. CDR3 sequence: CASSLHVSGSGNTIYF. The CDR3 bases are TGTGCCAGCAGCTTACATGTGTCGGGCTCTGGAAACACCATATATTTT.